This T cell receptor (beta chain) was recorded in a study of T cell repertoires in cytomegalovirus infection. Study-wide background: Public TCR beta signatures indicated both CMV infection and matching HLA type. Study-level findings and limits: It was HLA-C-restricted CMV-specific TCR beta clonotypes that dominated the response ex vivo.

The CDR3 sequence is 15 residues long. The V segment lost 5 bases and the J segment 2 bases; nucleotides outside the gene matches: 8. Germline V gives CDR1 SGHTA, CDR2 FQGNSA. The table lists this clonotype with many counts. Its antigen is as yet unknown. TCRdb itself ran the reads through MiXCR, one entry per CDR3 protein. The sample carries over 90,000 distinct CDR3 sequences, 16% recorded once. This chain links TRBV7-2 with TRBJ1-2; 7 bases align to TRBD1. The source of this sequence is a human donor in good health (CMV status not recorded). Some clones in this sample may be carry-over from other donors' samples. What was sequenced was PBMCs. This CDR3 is CASSLRLQGNYGYTF. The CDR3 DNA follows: TGTGCCAGCAGCCTACGCCTACAGGGGAACTATGGCTACACCTTC.